Each of the 3 T cell receptor beta chains below was sequenced from the same sample in a study of T cells expressing NK-cell markers. One entry per CDR3 protein, without DNA, is what TCRdb gives after re-calling the 5' RACE reads. The listing records under 200,000 distinct CDR3 sequences. Sequencing input: blood T cells: a sorted CD56 or NKG2C T cell subset, CD4+ or CD8+ T cells, or bulk PBMC T cells (not recorded which). All receptors derive from a woman between 18 and 70 years old in good health.

V and J are TRBV7-2 and TRBJ2-5; TCRdb reports TRBD1, a call that lacks DNA to check it against. Per germline, CDR1 SGHTA and CDR2 FQGNSA. The length of the CDR3 is 12 residues. The CDR3: CASSQGQETQYF.

The CDR3 loop is CASSPGVGSTSTDTQYF. The chain is built from TRBV12-3 or TRBV12-4 and TRBJ2-3; the TRBD1 assignment by TCRdb is unverifiable without DNA. This CDR3 contains 17 residues.

The chain's CDR3 is CVPGRGRPTGELFF. The chain is built from TRBV7-8 and TRBJ2-2; the TRBD1 assignment by TCRdb is unverifiable without DNA. Germline CDR1 and CDR2: SGHVS and FQNEAQ. The CDR3 has 14 amino acids. Looking up the rest from reference TRBV7-8 and TRBJ2-2 gives the full variable domain: GAGVSQSPRYKVAKRGQDVALRCDPISGHVSLFWYQQALGQGPEFLTYFQNEAQLDKSGLPSDRFFAERPEGSVSTLKIQRTQQEDSAVYLCVPGRGRPTGELFFGEGSRLTVL.